These 11 T cell receptor beta chains originate from one sample sequenced in a study of blood T cell repertoires in COVID-19. Here immunoSEQ multiplex PCR was the method, and the copy in TCRdb shows in-frame clones only, minus some. The data hold some 360,000 clones, with approximately 89% observed a single time. Sequenced input: peripheral blood. These receptors all stem from a woman aged 55-70 years with COVID-19, enrolled during active disease.

The rearrangement links TRBV7-8 to TRBJ2-1; a weak D match, TRBD1 (5 bases). There are 16 residues in the CDR3. V was trimmed by 4 bases and J by 1 base, leaving 14 bases between them. Germline CDR1 SGHVS, CDR2 FQNEAQ. The CDR3: CASSWTRQKSYNEQFF. In DNA form, the CDR3 reads TGTGCCAGCAGCTGGACCAGACAGAAGTCCTACAATGAGCAGTTCTTC.

This clone was seen once. The chain carries TRBV5-8 and TRBJ2-7; the match to TRBD2 covers 7 bases. The CDR3 contains 15 residues. Looked up from germline, CDR1 is SGHTS and CDR2 is YDEGEE. V lost 4 bases, J lost 1 base, and 8 bases stayed unmatched. The CDR3 region has the DNA TGTGCCAGCAGCCAGGGAGGGGCCTCATCCTACGAGCAGTACTTC. Amino acids: CASSQGGASSYEQYF.

This sequence joins TRBV27 and TRBJ1-1; D is possibly TRBD1 (5 bases). CDR3 size: 13 residues. The germline V gene has CDR1 MNHEY and CDR2 SMNVEV (reference sequence). With 7 bases removed from V and 5 bases from J, the gap between germline ends came to 14 bases. CDR3 protein: CASNKIGATEAFF. CDR3 bases: TGTGCCAGCAACAAAATAGGGGCTACTGAAGCTTTCTTT.

The chain links TRBV18 to TRBJ2-6, with D unclear. Germline V gene data show CDR1 as KGHSH and CDR2 as LQKENI. Trimming removed 6 bases at V and 0 bases at J, with 24 bases between. The CDR3 is 20 amino acids. CDR3: CASSQIRLGTPSSGANVLTF. CDR3 bases: TGTGCCAGCTCGCAAATTCGGTTGGGTACCCCTAGCTCTGGGGCCAACGTCCTGACTTTC.

The gene calls are TRBV5-1 and TRBJ2-5, with 9 bases identical to TRBD1. This CDR3 has 17 residues. Germline V lookup: CDR1 SGHRS, CDR2 YFSETQ. V dropped 0 bases and J dropped 1; count of bases not matched to a gene: 7. CDR3 nucleotide sequence: TGCGCCAGCAGCTTGGGGGGACAGGGAGGTGGCCAAGAGACCCAGTACTTC. It translates to CASSLGGQGGGQETQYF. Combining the CDR3 with reference TRBV5-1 and TRBJ2-5 gives the whole variable domain KAGVTQTPRYLIKTRGQQVTLSCSPISGHRSVSWYQQTPGQGLQFLFEYFSETQRNKGNFPGRFSGRQFSNSRSEMNVSTLELGDSALYLCASSLGGQGGGQETQYFGPGTRLLVL.

The gene calls are TRBV30 and TRBJ2-3; 11 bases align to TRBD2. The CDR3 contains 17 residues. The J segment lost 2 bases and the V segment lost 5 bases, leaving 12 bases of the junction unmatched. The germline V gene has CDR1 GTSNPN and CDR2 SVGIG (reference sequence). Here the CDR3 reads CAWATGTSGGVTDTQYF. CDR3 nucleotide sequence: TGTGCCTGGGCTACGGGAACTAGCGGGGGAGTCACAGATACGCAGTATTTT.

This chain joins TRBV7-2 and TRBJ1-2; D perhaps matches TRBD1 (5 bases). The V gene lost 4 bases and the J gene lost 3 bases, with 9 bases spanning the gap. The CDR3 sequence is 13 residues long. Germline V lookup: CDR1 SGHTA, CDR2 FQGNSA. The CDR3 region is CASSSTAHYGYTF. CDR3 in DNA: TGTGCCAGCAGCTCGACAGCGCACTATGGCTACACCTTC.

Concerning this clone: The junction shows a germline mismatch at one end, possibly a read error. V and J are TRBV4-1 and TRBJ2-5, with TRBD2 identical over 7 bases. Per germline, CDR1 MGHRA and CDR2 YSYEKL. The CDR3 runs 16 residues. CDR3 amino acids: CASSQEAAGRKETQYF. CDR3 DNA: TGCGCCAGCAGTCAAGAGGCAGCGGGGAGGAAGGAGACCCAGTACTTC.

The chain joins TRBV19 to TRBJ2-5, with 7 bases identical to TRBD2. The ends lost 4 bases at V and 5 bases at J; junction bases unmatched: 7. This CDR3 has 14 residues. Per the germline V gene, CDR1 is LNHDA and CDR2 is SQIVND (reference sequence). Written as DNA, the CDR3 is TGTGCCAGTAGTAGCCCGGGACTACTCGAGACCCAGTACTTC. It translates to CASSSPGLLETQYF.

This clone is a singleton in its sample. The chain links TRBV4-2 to TRBJ2-1; TRBD2 aligns across 8 bases. There are 15 residues in the CDR3. The germline CDR1 and CDR2 sequences are LGHNA and YNFKEQ. V was clipped by 0 bases and J by 9 bases; unmatched bases: 7. CDR3 region: CASSQELAGNGEQFF. The DNA of the CDR3 is TGTGCCAGCAGCCAAGAATTAGCGGGGAACGGTGAGCAGTTCTTC.

In this sample, this clone turned up once. The V and J genes are TRBV5-5 and TRBJ1-2; 9 bases fit TRBD1. Germline CDR1 is SGHKS and CDR2 is YYEKEE (reference sequence). The CDR3 consists of 15 residues. J gave up 7 bases and V 4 bases, and 11 bases lay outside the gene matches. The CDR3 DNA reads as TGTGCCAGCAGCCTAACCGCGGACAGGGGAGGTGGCTACACCTTC. Translating it yields CASSLTADRGGGYTF.